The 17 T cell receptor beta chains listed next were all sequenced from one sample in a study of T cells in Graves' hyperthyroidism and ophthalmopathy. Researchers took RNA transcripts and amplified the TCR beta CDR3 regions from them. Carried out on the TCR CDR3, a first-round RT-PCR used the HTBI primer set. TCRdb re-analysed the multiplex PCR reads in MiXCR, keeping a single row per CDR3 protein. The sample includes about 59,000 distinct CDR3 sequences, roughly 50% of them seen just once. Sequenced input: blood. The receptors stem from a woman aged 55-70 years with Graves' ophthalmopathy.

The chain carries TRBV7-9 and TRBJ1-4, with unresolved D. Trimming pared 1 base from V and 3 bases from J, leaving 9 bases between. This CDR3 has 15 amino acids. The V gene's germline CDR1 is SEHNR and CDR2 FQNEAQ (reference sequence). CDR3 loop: CASSLGEGANEKLFF. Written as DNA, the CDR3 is TGTGCCAGCAGCTTAGGGGAGGGAGCTAATGAAAAACTGTTTTTT.

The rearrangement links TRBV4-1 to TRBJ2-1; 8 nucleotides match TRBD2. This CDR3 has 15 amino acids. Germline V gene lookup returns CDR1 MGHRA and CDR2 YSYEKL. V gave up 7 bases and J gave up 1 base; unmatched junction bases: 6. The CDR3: CASMGAGVSYNEQFF. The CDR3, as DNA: TGCGCCAGCATGGGAGCGGGAGTTTCCTACAATGAGCAGTTCTTC.

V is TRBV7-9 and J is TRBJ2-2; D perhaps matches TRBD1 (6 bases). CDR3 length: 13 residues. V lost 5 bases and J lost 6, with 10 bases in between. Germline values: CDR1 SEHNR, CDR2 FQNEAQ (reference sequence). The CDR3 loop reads CASSNPGAGELFF. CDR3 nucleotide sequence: TGTGCCAGCAGCAATCCAGGGGCCGGGGAGCTGTTTTTT.

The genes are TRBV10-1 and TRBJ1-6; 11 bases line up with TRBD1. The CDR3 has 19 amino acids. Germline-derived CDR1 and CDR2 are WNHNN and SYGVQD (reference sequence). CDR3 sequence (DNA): TGCGCTAGCGGTGAGTCCCCGGGACAGGGGGATTTTTATAATTCACCCCTCCACTTT. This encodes CASGESPGQGDFYNSPLHF.

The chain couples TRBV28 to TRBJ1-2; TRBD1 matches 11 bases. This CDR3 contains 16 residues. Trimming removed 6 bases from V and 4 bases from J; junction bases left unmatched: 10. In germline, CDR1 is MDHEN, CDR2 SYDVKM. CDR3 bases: TGTGCCAGCAGCCCCACCGGGACAGGGGGAACCTATGGCTACACCTTC. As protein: CASSPTGTGGTYGYTF.

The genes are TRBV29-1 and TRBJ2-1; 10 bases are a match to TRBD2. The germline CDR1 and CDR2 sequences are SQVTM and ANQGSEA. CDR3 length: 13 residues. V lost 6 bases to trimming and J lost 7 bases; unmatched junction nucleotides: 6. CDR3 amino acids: CSVLAGGGNEQFF. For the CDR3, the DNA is TGCAGCGTATTAGCGGGAGGAGGTAATGAGCAGTTCTTC.

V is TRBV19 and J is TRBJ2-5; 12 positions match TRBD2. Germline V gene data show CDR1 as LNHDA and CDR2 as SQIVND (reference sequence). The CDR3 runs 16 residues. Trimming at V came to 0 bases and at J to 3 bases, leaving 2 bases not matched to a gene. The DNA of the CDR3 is TGTGCCAGTAGTATAGACCCTAGCGGGGGGGAAGAGACCCAGTACTTC. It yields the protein CASSIDPSGGEETQYF.

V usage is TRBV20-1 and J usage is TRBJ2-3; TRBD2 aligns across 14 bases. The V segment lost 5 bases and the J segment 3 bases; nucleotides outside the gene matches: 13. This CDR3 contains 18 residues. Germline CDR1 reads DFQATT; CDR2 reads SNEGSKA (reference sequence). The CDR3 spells CSAAAQVGTSGRTDTQYF. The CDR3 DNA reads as TGCAGTGCTGCTGCCCAGGTCGGGACTAGCGGGAGAACAGATACGCAGTATTTT.

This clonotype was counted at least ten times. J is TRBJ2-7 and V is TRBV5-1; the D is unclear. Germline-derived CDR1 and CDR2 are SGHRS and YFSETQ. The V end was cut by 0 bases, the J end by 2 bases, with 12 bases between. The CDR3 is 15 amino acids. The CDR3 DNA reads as TGCGCCAGCAGCTTGGATGGAAGGGCAGCCTACGAGCAGTACTTC. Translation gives CASSLDGRAAYEQYF. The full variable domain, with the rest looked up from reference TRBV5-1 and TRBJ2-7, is KAGVTQTPRYLIKTRGQQVTLSCSPISGHRSVSWYQQTPGQGLQFLFEYFSETQRNKGNFPGRFSGRQFSNSRSEMNVSTLELGDSALYLCASSLDGRAAYEQYFGPGTRLTVT.

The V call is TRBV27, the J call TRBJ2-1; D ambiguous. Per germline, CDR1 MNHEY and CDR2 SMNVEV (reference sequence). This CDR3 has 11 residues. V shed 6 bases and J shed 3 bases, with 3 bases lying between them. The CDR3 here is CASRDYNEQFF. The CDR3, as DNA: TGTGCCAGCAGGGACTACAATGAGCAGTTCTTC.

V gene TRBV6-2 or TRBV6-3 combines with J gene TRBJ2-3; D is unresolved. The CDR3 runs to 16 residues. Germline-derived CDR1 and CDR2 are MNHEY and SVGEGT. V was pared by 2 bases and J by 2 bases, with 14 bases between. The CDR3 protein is CASSYVSGPPTDTQYF. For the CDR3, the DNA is TGTGCCAGCAGTTACGTGTCCGGGCCTCCCACAGATACGCAGTATTTT.

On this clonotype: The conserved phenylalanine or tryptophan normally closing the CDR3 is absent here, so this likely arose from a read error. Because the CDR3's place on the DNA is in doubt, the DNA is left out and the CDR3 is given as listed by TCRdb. The CDR3 loop reads CASSVVAGPNT. This chain joins TRBV9 and TRBJ2-7. The CDR3 totals 11 residues, both ends included. Germline V gene sequence: CDR1 SGDLS, CDR2 YYNGEE.

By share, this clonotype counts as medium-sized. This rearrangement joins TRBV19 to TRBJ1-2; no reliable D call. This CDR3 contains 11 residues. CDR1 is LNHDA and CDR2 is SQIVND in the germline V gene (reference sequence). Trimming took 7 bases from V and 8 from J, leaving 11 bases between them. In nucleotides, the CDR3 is TGTGCCAGTACCGAGGGAGTGGGCTACACCTTC. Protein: CASTEGVGYTF. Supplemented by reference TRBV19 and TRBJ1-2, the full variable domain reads DGGITQSPKYLFRKEGQNVTLSCEQNLNHDAMYWYRQDPGQGLRLIYYSQIVNDFQKGDIAEGYSVSREKKESFPLTVTSAQKNPTAFYLCASTEGVGYTFGSGTRLTVV.

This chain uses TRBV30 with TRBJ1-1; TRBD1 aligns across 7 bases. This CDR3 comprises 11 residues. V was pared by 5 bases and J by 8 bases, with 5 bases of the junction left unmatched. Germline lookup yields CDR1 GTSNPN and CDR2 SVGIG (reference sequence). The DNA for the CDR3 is TGTGCCTGGCTTTCGGGACAGGAAGCTTTCTTT. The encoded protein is CAWLSGQEAFF.

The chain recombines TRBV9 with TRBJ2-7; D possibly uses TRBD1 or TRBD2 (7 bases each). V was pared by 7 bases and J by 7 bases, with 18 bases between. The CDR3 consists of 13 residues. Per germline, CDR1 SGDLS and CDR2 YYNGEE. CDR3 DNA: TGTGCCAGCTCTCAGGGGGGGACCGGGGAGCAGTACTTC. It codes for CASSQGGTGEQYF.

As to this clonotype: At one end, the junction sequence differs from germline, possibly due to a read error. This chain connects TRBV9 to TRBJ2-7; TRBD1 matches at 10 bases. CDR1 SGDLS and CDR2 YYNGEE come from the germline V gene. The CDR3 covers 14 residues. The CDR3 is CTSSPGQGVNEQHF. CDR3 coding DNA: TGCACCAGCAGCCCAGGACAGGGGGTAAACGAGCAGCACTTC.

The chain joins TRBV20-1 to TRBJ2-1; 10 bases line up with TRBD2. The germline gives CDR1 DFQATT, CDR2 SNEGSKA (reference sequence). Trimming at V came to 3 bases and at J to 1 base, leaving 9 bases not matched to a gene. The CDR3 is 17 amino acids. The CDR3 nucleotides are TGCAGTGCTAGGCCCAGCGGGAGGGCCTCGTCCTACAATGAGCAGTTCTTC. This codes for CSARPSGRASSYNEQFF.